What follows are 31 T cell receptor beta chains derived from one specimen sequenced in a study of neurological immune-mediated disorders. TCRdb ran MiXCR on the 5' RACE reads and lists one entry per CDR3 protein. This sample has about 50,000 distinct CDR3 sequences; 8% to 9% occur once, and the top ten carry 1.5% to 2%. Time point here: longitudinal time-point 3. Sample: PBMCs. These receptor sequences come from a woman in her forties in good health.

This clonotype has ten or more counts. This chain joins TRBV7-2 and TRBJ2-4, with D hard to call. The germline V gene has CDR1 SGHTA and CDR2 FQGNSA. There are 14 residues in the CDR3. V lost 6 bases and J 4 bases, leaving 13 bases between the germline ends. The CDR3 here is CASSYDIRKNIQYF. The CDR3 DNA is TGTGCCAGCAGTTATGATATACGGAAAAACATTCAGTACTTC.

The sample holds many counts of this clonotype. This rearrangement joins TRBV5-1 to TRBJ1-1, with 8 positions matching TRBD1. Germline V lookup: CDR1 SGHRS, CDR2 YFSETQ. Unmatched junction bases numbered 10, after V lost 4 bases and J lost 2 bases. This CDR3 has 16 residues. The CDR3 loop reads CASSGMDRAVNTEAFF. In nucleotides, the CDR3 is TGCGCCAGCAGCGGGATGGACAGGGCGGTAAACACTGAAGCTTTCTTT.

This clonotype appeared a few times. The genes are TRBV12-3 or TRBV12-4 and TRBJ2-2; D may correspond to TRBD1 or TRBD2 (5 bases each). This CDR3 region has 15 residues. V shed 2 bases and J shed 3 bases, with 10 bases lying between them. For the CDR3, the DNA is TGTGCCAGCAGTTTAACGGGACCCGACACCGGGGAGCTGTTTTTT. It translates to CASSLTGPDTGELFF.

This clonotype has ten or more counts. The genes are TRBV15 and TRBJ1-2; 10 nucleotides agree with TRBD1. The CDR3 is 15 residues long. CDR1 and CDR2 from the germline V gene are LNHNV and YYDKDF (reference sequence). J lost 4 bases, V lost 3 bases, and 5 bases had no gene match. Here the CDR3 reads CATSRTGGNPYGYTF. CDR3 in DNA: TGTGCCACCAGCAGGACAGGGGGCAACCCCTATGGCTACACCTTC.

This clonotype has at least ten counts. This chain joins TRBV27 and TRBJ2-1, with 10 bases matching TRBD1. Trimming took 5 bases from V and 9 from J; bases not matched to a gene: 7. The CDR3 covers 14 residues. CDR1 is MNHEY, CDR2 SMNVEV, per germline (reference sequence). CDR3 sequence reads: CASSRRQGAGEQFF. In DNA, the CDR3 is TGTGCCAGCAGTCGGCGACAGGGGGCCGGTGAGCAGTTCTTC.

The chain uses TRBV7-2 and TRBJ2-3, with 7 bases that match TRBD1. Looked up from germline, CDR1 is SGHTA and CDR2 is FQGNSA. The CDR3 is made up of 15 amino acids. Trimming at V came to 2 bases and at J to 2 bases, leaving 4 bases not matched to a gene. The CDR3 nucleotides are TGTGCCAGCAGCTTATCCGGGACAGCCACAGATACGCAGTATTTT. Its protein is CASSLSGTATDTQYF.

This clonotype was seen repeatedly, ten times or more. This chain uses TRBV6-2 or TRBV6-3 with TRBJ2-1; 8 nucleotides line up with TRBD2. Germline lookup yields CDR1 MNHEY and CDR2 SVGEGT. The CDR3 extends over 16 amino acids. V lost 10 bases, J lost 6 bases, and 17 bases stayed unmatched. The chain's CDR3 is CATSSTGGAPLNEQFF. The CDR3 DNA sequence: TGTGCCACCAGCTCTACCGGGGGGGCGCCGCTCAATGAGCAGTTCTTC.

This clonotype was seen ten or more times. The chain employs TRBV6-5 and TRBJ2-3, with TRBD2 as a possible D gene (5 bases). The V and J ends lost 6 bases and 7 bases respectively, with 23 bases between them. This CDR3 contains 16 residues. In germline, CDR1 is MNHEY, CDR2 SVGAGI. CDR3 region: CASSRRTWATGNTQYF. CDR3 sequence (DNA): TGTGCCAGCAGCCGTCGGACTTGGGCCACCGGGAATACGCAGTATTTT.

The chain links TRBV19 to TRBJ2-5, with 9 bases aligning to TRBD2. V dropped 5 bases and J dropped 3; count of bases not matched to a gene: 4. CDR1 and CDR2 from the germline V gene are LNHDA and SQIVND (reference sequence). The CDR3 has 14 amino acids. The CDR3 loop reads CASSQLAGEETQYF. The DNA of the CDR3 is TGTGCCAGTAGTCAACTAGCGGGTGAAGAGACCCAGTACTTC.

This clonotype appeared many times. J is TRBJ1-1 and V is TRBV7-6, with a tentative D call TRBD1 (5 bases). Germline V gene data show CDR1 as SGHVS and CDR2 as FNYEAQ. CDR3 length equals 13 residues. V was cut by 3 bases and J by 6 bases, with 11 bases left in between. The CDR3 spells CASSLHQGSEAFF. In DNA, the CDR3 is TGTGCCAGCAGCTTGCACCAGGGATCTGAAGCTTTCTTT.

The table lists this clonotype with many counts. The chain links TRBV10-3 to TRBJ1-1, with 7 bases identical to TRBD1. The CDR3 extends over 13 amino acids. J was trimmed by 2 bases and V by 7 bases; bases with no gene match: 4. The germline CDR1 and CDR2 sequences are ENHRY and SYGVKD. This CDR3 is CAIIGQDNTEAFF. In DNA, the CDR3 is TGTGCCATCATCGGACAGGATAACACTGAAGCTTTCTTT.

This clonotype occurred many times. A read error may account for a junction end that differs from germline. The chain combines TRBV6-1 with TRBJ2-7; 9 bases map to TRBD2. CDR1 MNHNS and CDR2 SASEGT come from the germline V gene. CDR3 size: 13 residues. The CDR3 region is CASAGGRSGERYF. In DNA, the CDR3 is TGTGCCAGCGCGGGGGGGAGGTCAGGGGAGCGGTACTTC.

This clonotype was seen only a few times. The chain couples TRBV29-1 to TRBJ2-2; 12 nucleotides line up with TRBD2. V gave up 3 bases and J gave up 7 bases; unmatched junction bases: 18. The CDR3 runs 19 residues. In germline, CDR1 is SQVTM, CDR2 ANQGSEA. As DNA, the CDR3 is TGCAGCGTTGAGGCCTCTAGCGGGAGGGGGCGGTGGAGCGGCGGGGAGCTGTTTTTT. This translates into CSVEASSGRGRWSGGELFF.

There are many counts of this clonotype. V and J are TRBV7-8 and TRBJ2-1; TRBD2 agrees at 7 bases. This CDR3 is 17 amino acids long. Germline assignment: CDR1 SGHVS and CDR2 FQNEAQ. The trim removed 1 base at V and 3 bases at J, leaving 9 bases unmatched. In DNA, the CDR3 is TGTGCCAGCAGCTTAGTCGGGGAACTAGCGCTCTACAATGAGCAGTTCTTC. This encodes CASSLVGELALYNEQFF.

This clonotype was detected ten times or more. V and J are TRBV15 and TRBJ2-5, with D possibly TRBD1 on 6 matching bases. Trimming took off 5 bases at V and 4 bases at J, with 14 bases between the two ends. In germline, CDR1 is LNHNV, CDR2 YYDKDF (reference sequence). The CDR3 covers 14 residues. CDR3 loop: CATSGGRTSETQYF. CDR3 DNA sequence: TGTGCCACCAGCGGGGGCAGGACGTCAGAGACCCAGTACTTC.

This clonotype was picked up many times. The V and J genes are TRBV5-1 and TRBJ1-1; no firm D call. Germline CDR1 SGHRS, CDR2 YFSETQ. Trimming cost V 1 base and J 3 bases, with 7 bases left between them. CDR3 length: 13 amino acids. DNA of the CDR3: TGCGCCAGCAGCTTGCTTACCGACACTGAAGCTTTCTTT. Amino acid sequence: CASSLLTDTEAFF.

This clonotype was seen repeatedly, ten times or more. The chain has TRBV7-6 and TRBJ2-3, with 9 bases identical to TRBD2. After removal of 3 bases from V and 2 bases from J, the junction contained 3 bases not matched to a gene. In germline, CDR1 is SGHVS, CDR2 FNYEAQ. This CDR3 is built from 15 residues. For the CDR3, the DNA is TGTGCCAGCAGCTTGCGGGGGGGCCACACAGATACGCAGTATTTT. This codes for CASSLRGGHTDTQYF.

This clonotype has ten or more counts. This chain connects TRBV7-2 to TRBJ2-6, with a weak D call TRBD1 (5 bases). The germline V and J ends were trimmed by 6 bases and 0 bases, with 6 bases remaining between them. The germline gives CDR1 SGHTA, CDR2 FQGNSA. The CDR3 sequence is 14 residues long. CDR3 sequence reads: CASRRGSGANVLTF. The DNA for the CDR3 is TGTGCCAGCAGAAGGGGCTCTGGGGCCAACGTCCTGACTTTC.

This clonotype was observed at least ten times. The chain couples TRBV5-1 to TRBJ1-1, with 9 positions matching TRBD1. The germline CDR1 and CDR2 sequences are SGHRS and YFSETQ. The CDR3 runs 15 residues. Trimming at V came to 3 bases and at J to 1 base, leaving 4 bases not matched to a gene. The CDR3 is CASSSGTGRNTEAFF. In DNA form, the CDR3 reads TGCGCCAGCAGCTCCGGGACAGGGAGGAACACTGAAGCTTTCTTT.

This clonotype was counted at least ten times. J is TRBJ2-6 and V is TRBV24-1; tentatively, D is TRBD2 (6 bases). Germline values: CDR1 KGHDR, CDR2 SFDVKD. Trimming removed 5 bases at V and 4 bases at J, with 11 bases between. The CDR3 extends over 15 amino acids. As DNA, the CDR3 is TGTGCCACCAGTGCGGAGGGGAGCGGGGCCAACGTCCTGACTTTC. This translates into CATSAEGSGANVLTF.

This clonotype has just one count. A much larger clonotype is one base distant, so this may be a read error. The CDR3 DNA follows: TGTGCCAGCAGCCGCACCGATAGGAATCAGTCCCAGCATTTT. This encodes CASSRTDRNQSQHF. This sequence joins TRBV12-3 or TRBV12-4 and TRBJ1-5; D ambiguous. The CDR3 spans 14 residues.

Many counts were recorded for this clonotype. The chain employs TRBV20-1 and TRBJ2-2; 7 positions agree with TRBD2. Germline assignment: CDR1 DFQATT and CDR2 SNEGSKA (reference sequence). V trimming: 5 bases; J trimming: 5 bases; junction bases outside the gene matches: 14. The CDR3 is made up of 16 amino acids. CDR3 protein: CSAAPFRGSGTGELFF. The DNA for the CDR3 is TGCAGTGCTGCCCCTTTTCGCGGGAGTGGAACCGGGGAGCTGTTTTTT.

Ten or more counts support this clonotype. This sequence joins TRBV5-1 and TRBJ1-1, with 12 bases matching TRBD1. Germline V lookup: CDR1 SGHRS, CDR2 YFSETQ. The CDR3 has 16 residues. The V and J ends lost 1 base and 5 bases, in that order; junction bases with no gene match: 6. This CDR3 reads CASSLSGQGARTEAFF. The DNA for the CDR3 is TGCGCCAGCAGCTTGTCGGGACAGGGGGCGCGAACTGAAGCTTTCTTT.

At least ten counts were recorded for this clonotype. The DNA of the CDR3 is TGTGCCAGCCGGCTCGGCCAGGGATTACCCGGGGAGCTGTTTTTT. Translation: CASRLGQGLPGELFF. V gene TRBV27 combines with J gene TRBJ2-2; the D gene is possibly TRBD1 (5 bases). The CDR3 sequence is 15 residues long. V was shortened by 8 bases and J by 6 bases, with 19 bases between the two germline ends. CDR1 is MNHEY, CDR2 SMNVEV, per germline (reference sequence).

This clonotype was observed many times. The chain is built from TRBV7-2 and TRBJ1-1; TRBD1 is a possible D gene (5 bases). This CDR3 has 13 residues. The V gene's germline CDR1 is SGHTA and CDR2 FQGNSA. V dropped 0 bases and J dropped 7 bases, with 9 bases sitting between them. The CDR3 spells CASSLARQGEAFF. Here the CDR3 DNA reads TGTGCCAGCAGCTTAGCGCGTCAGGGTGAAGCTTTCTTT. Filled out from reference TRBV7-2 and TRBJ1-1, the complete variable domain reads GAGVSQSPSNKVTEKGKDVELRCDPISGHTALYWYRQSLGQGLEFLIYFQGNSAPDKSGLPSDRFSAERTGGSVSTLTIQRTQQEDSAVYLCASSLARQGEAFFGQGTRLTVV.

This clonotype was seen ten or more times. The rearrangement uses TRBV9 and TRBJ1-2, with TRBD1 matching over 8 bases. The CDR3 has 16 residues. Trimming cost V 0 bases and J 3 bases; bases outside gene matches: 7. CDR1 is SGDLS, CDR2 YYNGEE, per germline. CDR3 sequence: CASSVAETGEHYGYTF. The CDR3 nucleotides read TGTGCCAGCAGCGTAGCTGAGACAGGGGAACACTATGGCTACACCTTC.

This clonotype was detected ten times or more. The CDR3 here is CASSHTGLLGANVLTF. The CDR3 bases are TGTGCCAGCAGTCACACCGGGCTCCTGGGGGCCAACGTCCTGACTTTC. The genes are TRBV12-3 or TRBV12-4 and TRBJ2-6; D gene unclear. The CDR3 has 16 residues. Trimming removed 5 bases from V and 4 bases from J, with 15 bases in between.

Ten or more counts support this clonotype. The V and J genes are TRBV7-3 and TRBJ2-5, with 8 bases lining up with TRBD2. CDR1 SGHTA and CDR2 FQGTGA come from the germline V gene. The trim removed 4 bases at V and 5 bases at J, leaving 9 bases unmatched. This CDR3 contains 15 residues. The CDR3: CASSSSSGSGETQYF. The CDR3 coding sequence is TGTGCCAGCAGCTCCTCAAGCGGGAGTGGTGAGACCCAGTACTTC.

This clonotype was found many times. V and J are TRBV20-1 and TRBJ2-7, with 7 bases lining up with TRBD1. CDR1 and CDR2 from the germline V gene are DFQATT and SNEGSKA (reference sequence). The J segment lost 2 bases and the V segment lost 5 bases, leaving 6 bases of the junction unmatched. The CDR3 sequence is 13 residues long. This CDR3 is CSAVPGTAYEQYF. The CDR3 DNA reads as TGCAGTGCTGTCCCTGGGACAGCCTACGAGCAGTACTTC.

This clonotype was seen ten or more times. V usage is TRBV27 and J usage is TRBJ2-1, with a possible D match to TRBD2 (5 bases). The CDR3 has 13 amino acids. Germline CDR1 is MNHEY and CDR2 is SMNVEV (reference sequence). V was shortened by 5 bases and J by 8 bases, with 13 bases between the two germline ends. CDR3 amino acids: CASSPGNLHEQFF. For the CDR3, the DNA is TGTGCCAGCAGTCCGGGGAATCTCCATGAGCAGTTCTTC.

This clonotype has a count of ten or more. The rearrangement links TRBV27 to TRBJ2-3; the match to TRBD2 covers 8 bases. V gave up 3 bases and J gave up 6 bases; unmatched junction bases: 8. The CDR3 is 15 residues long. Germline V lookup: CDR1 MNHEY, CDR2 SMNVEV (reference sequence). For the CDR3, the DNA is TGTGCCAGCAGTTTGGGACTCCAGCGGGGGGATACGCAGTATTTT. The encoded protein is CASSLGLQRGDTQYF.